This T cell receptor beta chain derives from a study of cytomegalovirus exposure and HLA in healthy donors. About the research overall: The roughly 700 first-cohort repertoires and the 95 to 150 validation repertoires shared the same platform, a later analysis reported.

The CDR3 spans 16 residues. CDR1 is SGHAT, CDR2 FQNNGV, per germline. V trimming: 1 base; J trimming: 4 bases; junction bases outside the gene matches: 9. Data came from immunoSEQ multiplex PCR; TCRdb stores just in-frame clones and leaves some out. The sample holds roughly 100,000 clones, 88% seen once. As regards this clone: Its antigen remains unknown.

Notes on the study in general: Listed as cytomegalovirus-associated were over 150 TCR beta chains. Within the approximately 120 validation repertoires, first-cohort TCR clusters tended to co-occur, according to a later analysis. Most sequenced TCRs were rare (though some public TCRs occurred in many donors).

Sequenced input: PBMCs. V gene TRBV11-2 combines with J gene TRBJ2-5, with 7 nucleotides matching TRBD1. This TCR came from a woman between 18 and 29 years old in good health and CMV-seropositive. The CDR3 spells CASSLVAGGIGETQYF. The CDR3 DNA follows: TGTGCCAGCAGCTTAGTGGCAGGGGGTATAGGAGAGACCCAGTACTTC.